The 2 T cell receptor beta chains in this list originate from one sample, sequenced in a study of T cell responses to AZD1222 COVID-19 vaccine. Clones were read by immunoSEQ multiplex PCR, and TCRdb kept only the in-frame ones, dropping some. Here the sample spans some 200,000 clones, roughly 94% being singletons. This specimen consisted of peripheral blood, obtained 28 days after the second dose of the MenACWY control vaccine. The receptors originated from an adult who received the MenACWY meningococcal vaccine as a control.

V usage is TRBV27 and J usage is TRBJ2-7, with D perhaps being TRBD1 or TRBD2 (5 bases each). V was clipped by 3 bases and J by 1 base, with 13 bases between them. Germline-derived CDR1 and CDR2 are MNHEY and SMNVEV (reference sequence). This CDR3 has 15 residues. CDR3 sequence: CASSLAPGSSYEQYF. CDR3 nucleotide sequence: TGTGCCAGCAGTTTGGCCCCAGGGAGTTCCTACGAGCAGTACTTC.

The chain combines TRBV5-1 with TRBJ2-4, with D perhaps TRBD2 (6 bases). The CDR3 length is 18 residues. With 7 bases removed from V and 0 bases from J, the gap between germline ends came to 23 bases. Germline CDR1 is SGHRS and CDR2 is YFSETQ. The CDR3 sequence is CASALPTGDSLAKNIQYF. CDR3 bases: TGCGCCAGCGCCCTTCCCACCGGGGACTCCCTAGCCAAAAACATTCAGTACTTC.